What follows are 22 T cell receptor beta chains derived from one specimen sequenced in a study of blood T cell repertoires in COVID-19. Clones were sequenced by immunoSEQ multiplex PCR, and TCRdb holds only the in-frame ones, with some missing. The sample carries fewer than 200,000 clones, around 83% recorded once. Sequenced: peripheral blood. The receptor source for this set is a woman aged 70-85 years who had recovered from COVID-19.

The rearrangement uses TRBV7-9 and TRBJ2-7, with 7 nucleotides matching TRBD2. The CDR3 length is 15 residues. The V gene's germline CDR1 is SEHNR and CDR2 FQNEAQ (reference sequence). After removal of 5 bases from V and 6 bases from J, the junction contained 13 bases not matched to a gene. In DNA, the CDR3 is TGTGCCAGCAGCCTACCCTCGGGGGGTTGGGGCGAGCAGTACTTC. Its protein is CASSLPSGGWGEQYF.

The genes are TRBV19 and TRBJ1-1; TRBD1 matches at 8 bases. Losses at the gene ends were 5 bases for V and 2 bases for J; bases not matched to a gene: 4. The V gene's germline CDR1 is LNHDA and CDR2 SQIVND (reference sequence). This CDR3 is 14 amino acids long. CDR3: CASSHRGGNTEAFF. The CDR3 DNA is TGTGCCAGTAGTCACAGGGGGGGCAACACTGAAGCTTTCTTT.

V and J are TRBV11-2 and TRBJ2-3; 8 positions agree with TRBD1. This CDR3 has 18 residues. The V and J ends lost 1 base and 4 bases, in that order; junction bases with no gene match: 13. Germline loops: CDR1 SGHAT, CDR2 FQNNGV. The CDR3 sequence: CASSLVSRGRLVPDTQYF. CDR3 coding DNA: TGTGCCAGCAGCTTAGTGAGCAGGGGGCGGTTGGTTCCAGATACGCAGTATTTT. Combining the CDR3 with reference TRBV11-2 and TRBJ2-3 gives the whole variable domain EAGVAQSPRYKIIEKRQSVAFWCNPISGHATLYWYQQILGQGPKLLIQFQNNGVVDDSQLPKDRFSAERLKGVDSTLKIQPAKLEDSAVYLCASSLVSRGRLVPDTQYFGPGTRLTVL.

This clone was seen only a few times. The chain joins TRBV7-2 to TRBJ2-1; 12 bases line up with TRBD2. Germline trimming cut 5 bases from V and 8 bases from J; bases unmatched to any gene: 10. In germline, CDR1 is SGHTA, CDR2 FQGNSA. The CDR3 extends over 16 amino acids. CDR3 coding DNA: TGTGCCAGCAGCAAGACCCTAGCGGGAGGGCTCCATGAGCAGTTCTTC. Protein: CASSKTLAGGLHEQFF.

CDR3 sequence reads: CASRKGQGTYEQYF. CDR3 nucleotide sequence: TGTGCCAGCAGGAAGGGACAGGGGACCTACGAGCAGTACTTC. The chain links TRBV6-5 to TRBJ2-7; 10 nucleotides match TRBD1. The CDR3 is made up of 14 amino acids. The trim removed 6 bases at V and 2 bases at J, leaving 4 bases unmatched. From germline, CDR1 is MNHEY and CDR2 SVGAGI.

This sequence joins TRBV5-1 and TRBJ2-1; TRBD2 is a possible D gene (6 bases). Trimming stripped 4 bases from V and 6 bases from J, with 14 bases between. CDR1 and CDR2 from the germline V gene are SGHRS and YFSETQ. The CDR3 covers 14 residues. CDR3 nucleotides: TGCGCCAGCAGCCATGGGACTTTGGGCAATGAGCAGTTCTTC. It yields the protein CASSHGTLGNEQFF.

V and J are TRBV5-1 and TRBJ1-1; D unclear. V was cut by 5 bases and J by 5 bases, with 10 bases left in between. This CDR3 has 12 amino acids. Germline V gene lookup returns CDR1 SGHRS and CDR2 YFSETQ. For the CDR3, the DNA is TGCGCCAGCAGGGGTCCGGGGACTGAAGCTTTCTTT. It specifies CASRGPGTEAFF.

Turning to this clone: At one boundary the junction diverges from the germline segment, which might be a read error. The V and J genes are TRBV10-1 and TRBJ2-7, with 9 nucleotides matching TRBD1. The CDR3 has 14 residues. Per germline, CDR1 WNHNN and CDR2 SYGVQD (reference sequence). The CDR3 coding sequence is TGCGCCAGCAGTGCGACCGGGACAGGGCCCATTGGGCACTTC. Translation: CASSATGTGPIGHF.

The sample holds a few counts of this clone. CDR3 amino acids: CASSPTPGQGHEQYF. In nucleotides, the CDR3 is TGTGCCAGCTCACCGACCCCGGGACAGGGACACGAGCAGTACTTC. This rearrangement joins TRBV18 to TRBJ2-7, with 9 bases fitting TRBD1. Trimming removed 3 bases from V and 5 bases from J; junction bases left unmatched: 8. CDR1 is KGHSH and CDR2 is LQKENI in the germline V gene. The length of the CDR3 is 15 residues.

V is TRBV30 and J is TRBJ1-2; D gene ambiguous. The CDR3 length is 11 residues. The ends were cut back, 5 bases at V and 8 bases at J, with 12 bases in the middle. Germline CDR1 reads GTSNPN; CDR2 reads SVGIG (reference sequence). The DNA of the CDR3 is TGTGCCTGGTTCGACCTCGGGGGCTACACCTTC. It yields the protein CAWFDLGGYTF.

The V gene is TRBV2, the J gene TRBJ1-1; a weak D match, TRBD1 (6 bases). Germline V gene lookup returns CDR1 SNHLY and CDR2 FYNNEI. The CDR3 contains 16 residues. Between the trimmed V and J ends, which lost 7 bases and 5 bases, there was a span of 23 bases. The CDR3 protein is CASTNPGGGAVTEAFF. The DNA for the CDR3 is TGTGCCAGCACGAACCCCGGAGGGGGGGCGGTAACTGAAGCTTTCTTT. The full variable domain, its missing parts supplied by reference TRBV2 and TRBJ1-1, is EPEVTQTPSHQVTQMGQEVILRCVPISNHLYFYWYRQILGQKVEFLVSFYNNEISEKSEIFDDQFSVERPDGSNFTLKIRSTKLEDSAMYFCASTNPGGGAVTEAFFGQGTRLTVV.

CDR3 DNA sequence: TGTGCCACCAGCAGGGAAAGACAGGGTTGGGCCGGGGAGCTGTTTTTT. As protein: CATSRERQGWAGELFF. This chain connects TRBV15 to TRBJ2-2; 7 nucleotides match TRBD1. The trim removed 3 bases at V and 6 bases at J, leaving 10 bases unmatched. This CDR3 contains 16 residues. Germline V gene sequence: CDR1 LNHNV, CDR2 YYDKDF (reference sequence).

The V gene is TRBV27, the J gene TRBJ2-1, with no clear D. The germline gives CDR1 MNHEY, CDR2 SMNVEV (reference sequence). Deletions cut 6 bases from V and 2 bases from J, with 8 bases between. The CDR3 extends over 13 amino acids. The CDR3 loop reads CASRAWPYNEQFF. The CDR3 DNA follows: TGTGCCAGCAGGGCCTGGCCCTACAATGAGCAGTTCTTC.

The chain recombines TRBV7-2 with TRBJ2-7, with D unresolved. This CDR3 spans 13 amino acids. Germline V gene sequence: CDR1 SGHTA, CDR2 FQGNSA. Trimming left V 5 bases short and J 1 base short, with 9 bases between. CDR3 loop: CASSPPGSYEQYF. The DNA for the CDR3 is TGTGCCAGCAGCCCCCCCGGGTCCTACGAGCAGTACTTC.

The chain is built from TRBV3-1 (or the pseudogene TRBV3-2) and TRBJ2-5, with 9 bases fitting TRBD2. Germline-derived CDR1 and CDR2 are LGHDT and YNNKEL (reference sequence). V lost 4 bases to trimming and J lost 2 bases; unmatched junction nucleotides: 14. This CDR3 spans 18 amino acids. CDR3 coding DNA: TGTGCCAGCAGCCCCTGGAGGGCAGCGGGAGGTTTTCAAGAGACCCAGTACTTC. Its translation: CASSPWRAAGGFQETQYF.

The chain has TRBV5-4 and TRBJ2-3; 12 bases fit TRBD2. Trimming removed 4 bases from V and 2 bases from J; junction bases left unmatched: 5. The CDR3 extends over 16 amino acids. Germline V gene data show CDR1 as SGHNT and CDR2 as YYREEE (reference sequence). CDR3 sequence reads: CASSRPSGGDTDTQYF. The CDR3 bases are TGTGCCAGCAGCCGCCCTAGCGGGGGGGACACAGATACGCAGTATTTT.

The rearrangement links TRBV10-2 to TRBJ1-2; a possible D gene is TRBD1 (6 bases). From germline, CDR1 is WSHSY and CDR2 SAAADI. The CDR3 totals 15 residues. With 7 bases removed from V and 5 bases from J, the gap between germline ends came to 20 bases. The CDR3 nucleotides read TGCGCCAGCACCTCGGGGGGCTTCGGGGGATATGGCTACACCTTC. Encoded protein: CASTSGGFGGYGYTF.

The rearrangement links TRBV19 to TRBJ1-2; no clear D. V lost 4 bases to trimming and J lost 6 bases, with 18 bases between them. Looked up from germline, CDR1 is LNHDA and CDR2 is SQIVND (reference sequence). The CDR3 runs to 15 residues. CDR3: CASSTTHGGLDGYTF. For the CDR3, the DNA is TGTGCCAGTAGTACCACTCACGGCGGACTCGATGGCTACACCTTC.

This chain connects TRBV6-5 to TRBJ2-1, with a weak D call TRBD2 (6 bases). V lost 10 bases, J lost 0 bases, and 13 bases lay in between. Germline V lookup: CDR1 MNHEY, CDR2 SVGAGI. The CDR3 spans 14 residues. CDR3 DNA: TGTGCCACGGCGGGGTCACGCTCCTACAATGAGCAGTTCTTC. It specifies CATAGSRSYNEQFF.

The V gene is TRBV5-1, the J gene TRBJ2-7, with TRBD1 identical over 8 bases. The length of the CDR3 is 18 residues. Germline V lookup: CDR1 SGHRS, CDR2 YFSETQ. After removal of 0 bases from V and 5 bases from J, the junction contained 16 bases not matched to a gene. The CDR3 DNA reads as TGCGCCAGCAGCTTGGGTGGGACCCCAGGGGGCGCAGCCCACGAGCAGTACTTC. It encodes CASSLGGTPGGAAHEQYF.

V gene TRBV4-1 combines with J gene TRBJ1-1; D is perhaps TRBD1 (6 bases). Germline-derived CDR1 and CDR2 are MGHRA and YSYEKL. The CDR3 has 14 amino acids. V dropped 4 bases and J dropped 4 bases, with 13 bases sitting between them. The CDR3 DNA follows: TGCGCCAGCAGCCCCTCTAGGGGGGGCACTGAAGCTTTCTTT. Amino acids: CASSPSRGGTEAFF.

The CDR3 DNA reads as TGTGCCAGCAGTGAAAAGGGAGACGAGCAGTACTTC. Its translation is CASSEKGDEQYF. V and J are TRBV6-1 and TRBJ2-7; maybe TRBD2 (5 bases). The length of the CDR3 is 12 residues. V was clipped by 2 bases and J by 5 bases, with 7 bases between them. CDR1 and CDR2 (germline): MNHNS, SASEGT.